These T cell receptor beta chains were read from a single sample in a study of shared clonotypes between healthy human individuals. Clones were read by immunoSEQ multiplex PCR, and TCRdb kept only the in-frame ones, dropping some. The table records more than 900,000 clones, approximately 80% of them present only once. Sequencing input: memory CD4+ T cells from PBMCs. The receptor set was obtained from a man in his late teens or twenties in good health. Some clones in this sample may be carry-over from other donors' samples. The CDR3 runs from the conserved cysteine through the conserved F or W. D genes are given only for firm matches. Where a row states a size, it is once, few, many or the class of an expanded clone; other rows omit it.

d_call clone_size j_call cdr3_length v_call cdr3_aa cdr3_nt
- - TRBJ1-3 14 TRBV25-1 CASSYPGSGNTIYF TGTGCCAGCAGTTATCCAGGGTCTGGAAACACCATATATTTT
- - TRBJ2-1 13 TRBV5-1 CASSPGQSGEQFF TGCGCCAGCAGCCCGGGACAATCGGGTGAGCAGTTCTTC
- - TRBJ2-7 13 TRBV18 CASSPRESYEQYF TGTGCCAGCTCTCCACGGGAATCCTACGAGCAGTACTTC
- many TRBJ1-2 16 TRBV27 CASSLYFRPEEYGYTF TGTGCCAGCAGTTTATATTTTCGGCCAGAGGAATATGGCTACACCTTC
- - TRBJ2-2 16 TRBV5-4 CASSLGSRANTGELFF TGTGCCAGCAGCTTGGGTAGCAGAGCGAACACCGGGGAGCTGTTTTTT
TRBD2 - TRBJ2-1 12 TRBV2 CASSREREVQFF TGTGCCAGCAGCCGTGAGCGGGAGGTCCAGTTCTTC
TRBD2 few TRBJ2-5 14 TRBV2 CASSSLAGQETQYF TGTGCCAGCAGTTCCCTAGCGGGGCAGGAGACCCAGTACTTC
- - TRBJ2-5 11 TRBV20-1 CSARKSETQYF TGCAGTGCTAGAAAAAGTGAGACCCAGTACTTC
- - TRBJ2-2 13 TRBV6-6 CASTPAMTGELFF TGTGCCAGCACTCCTGCGATGACCGGGGAGCTGTTTTTT
TRBD2 once TRBJ2-2 15 TRBV28 CASSLIAGATGELFF TGTGCCAGCAGTTTAATAGCGGGAGCGACCGGGGAGCTGTTTTTT
TRBD2 - TRBJ2-7 13 TRBV29-1 CSASFRGGLEQYF TGCAGCGCGTCATTTCGGGGGGGCCTCGAGCAGTACTTC
- - TRBJ2-1 13 TRBV4-1 CASSQAALYEQFF TGCGCCAGCAGCCAAGCCGCCCTGTATGAGCAGTTCTTC
TRBD2 - TRBJ2-1 13 TRBV14 CASSQTTSGVIVF TGTGCCAGCAGCCAGACGACTAGCGGGGTGATAGTCTTC
- few TRBJ1-1 13 TRBV11-3 CASSFVGKSEAFF TGTGCCAGCAGCTTTGTGGGGAAGAGTGAAGCTTTCTTT
TRBD2 few TRBJ2-1 14 TRBV28 CASSPSGNYNEQFF TGTGCCAGCAGTCCTAGCGGGAACTACAATGAGCAGTTCTTC
TRBD2 few TRBJ2-1 14 TRBV7-2 CASSPTTSDNEQFF TGTGCCAGCAGCCCGACGACTAGCGACAATGAGCAGTTCTTC
- - TRBJ2-3 16 TRBV29-1 CSVDTITAESTDTQYF TGCAGCGTTGATACAATTACGGCGGAAAGCACAGATACGCAGTATTTT
- few TRBJ1-1 11 TRBV30 CAWNPGAGAFF TGTGCCTGGAATCCAGGCGCCGGAGCTTTCTTT
- few TRBJ2-3 12 TRBV15 CATSRDTDTQYF TGTGCCACCAGCAGAGATACAGATACGCAGTATTTT
- - TRBJ2-7 14 TRBV7-2 CASSLGVESHEQYF TGTGCCAGCAGCTTAGGTGTGGAGTCTCACGAGCAGTACTTC
TRBD2 - TRBJ2-3 15 TRBV12-5 CASAAGTSGTDTQYF TGTGCTAGTGCCGCAGGGACTAGCGGAACCGATACGCAGTATTTT
- - TRBJ2-3 13 TRBV7-6 CASSSPVADTQYF TGTGCCAGCAGCTCGCCGGTAGCAGATACGCAGTATTTT
- once TRBJ2-1 13 TRBV13 CASSLQEHNEQFF TGTGCCAGCAGCTTACAGGAACACAATGAGCAGTTCTTC
TRBD1 - TRBJ2-2 15 TRBV7-3 CASSLQQGWAGELFF TGTGCCAGCAGCTTACAACAGGGGTGGGCCGGGGAGCTGTTTTTT
- - TRBJ2-2 16 TRBV7-8 CASSSYGTPNTGELFF TGTGCCAGCAGCTCCTACGGGACACCGAACACCGGGGAGCTGTTTTTT
- - TRBJ2-1 15 TRBV5-1 CASSFRLGLNNEQFF TGCGCCAGCAGCTTTCGACTGGGGCTCAACAATGAGCAGTTCTTC
TRBD1 - TRBJ2-1 16 TRBV7-9 CASSPRGQAIYNEQFF TGTGCCAGCAGCCCCCGGGGACAGGCGATTTACAATGAGCAGTTCTTC
- few TRBJ2-5 15 TRBV5-5 CASSLEGSIGETQYF TGTGCCAGCAGCTTAGAGGGTTCCATTGGGGAGACCCAGTACTTC
TRBD1 - TRBJ1-2 13 TRBV5-1 CASSGDRGRGYTF TGCGCCAGCAGCGGAGACAGGGGCCGTGGCTACACCTTC
- - TRBJ1-1 15 TRBV6-5 CASSQTRRMNTEAFF TGTGCCAGCAGCCAAACCAGGAGAATGAACACTGAAGCTTTCTTT
- - TRBJ2-2 17 TRBV2 CASSGPLRDRGTGELFF TGTGCCAGCAGTGGACCCCTCAGGGATCGGGGCACCGGGGAGCTGTTTTTT
TRBD2 - TRBJ2-1 15 TRBV29-1 CSVETGTSGYNEQFF TGCAGCGTTGAAACCGGGACTAGCGGTTACAATGAGCAGTTCTTC
TRBD1 - TRBJ1-5 15 TRBV7-8 CASSVDRGLSQPQHF TGTGCCAGCAGCGTAGACAGGGGTCTGAGTCAGCCCCAGCATTTT
- once TRBJ2-1 15 TRBV5-1 CASSLAGNLGEEQFF TGCGCCAGCAGCTTGGCCGGAAACCTTGGCGAGGAGCAGTTCTTC
- once TRBJ2-3 12 TRBV7-3 CASSSSGDTQYF TGTGCCAGCAGCTCGAGTGGAGATACGCAGTATTTT
- - TRBJ2-6 14 TRBV29-1 CSVVLASGANVLTF TGCAGCGTCGTGTTGGCCTCTGGGGCCAACGTCCTGACTTTC
TRBD1 - TRBJ1-2 14 TRBV5-1 CASSPGQVDYGYTF TGCGCCAGCAGCCCGGGACAGGTTGACTATGGCTACACCTTC
- once TRBJ2-2 17 TRBV9 CASSPRDPQDRTGELFF TGTGCCAGCAGCCCCCGAGACCCACAAGACAGGACCGGGGAGCTGTTTTTT
TRBD1 few TRBJ2-1 16 TRBV7-2 CASSTRSGQGNNEQFF TGTGCCAGCAGCACCAGGTCGGGACAGGGTAATAATGAGCAGTTCTTC
- - TRBJ2-1 12 TRBV7-2 CASMWSYNEQFF TGTGCCAGCATGTGGTCCTACAATGAGCAGTTCTTC
- once TRBJ1-1 15 TRBV18 CASSLTGRRNTEAFF TGTGCCAGCTCACTTACGGGACGGCGGAACACTGAAGCTTTCTTT
- - TRBJ2-7 14 TRBV10-3 CAISAGRDLDEQYF TGTGCCATCAGTGCTGGCAGGGACCTAGACGAGCAGTACTTC
- - TRBJ2-3 15 TRBV2 CASSFRDPPRDTQYF TGTGCCAGCAGTTTCCGGGACCCCCCACGGGATACGCAGTATTTT
- - TRBJ2-5 11 TRBV20-1 CSARGGETQYF TGCAGTGCTAGAGGAGGAGAGACCCAGTACTTC
- - TRBJ1-5 16 TRBV28 CASRPGGAAGNQPQHF TGTGCCAGCAGACCCGGAGGGGCGGCGGGCAATCAGCCCCAGCATTTT
- - TRBJ2-7 14 TRBV27 CASSWTGTQYEQYF TGTGCCAGCAGTTGGACCGGGACACAATACGAGCAGTACTTC